The source of this T cell receptor beta chain is a study of post-analysis software for immune sequencing data. Study background: Several disease courses (relapsing-remitting, secondary progressive and progressive-relapsing) of multiple sclerosis were included. Study-wide results and limits: Four or five TRBV segments (TRBV5-6, TRBV5-1 and TRBV20-1 among them) occurred more frequently in patients than in controls.

Incorporated into the TCR beta cDNA libraries were unique molecular identifiers, which served to reduce PCR and sequencing biases. TCRdb reanalysed the PCR reads using MiXCR and keeps one entry per CDR3 protein. The sample shows roughly 400,000 distinct CDR3 sequences, approximately 39% of them seen only once. Note on this clonotype: Its antigen is not identified.

Trimming removed 2 bases at V and 3 bases at J, with 13 bases between. In germline, CDR1 is MNHEY, CDR2 SVGAGI. This CDR3 spans 15 amino acids. Sequenced: blood. This clonotype originated in a girl aged 2-10 years with multiple sclerosis. This chain uses TRBV6-5 with TRBJ1-2; TRBD1 is a possible D gene (5 bases). The CDR3 DNA follows: TGTGCCAGCAGTTACACGTCGTGGGACTACTATGGCTACACCTTC. As protein: CASSYTSWDYYGYTF.